This TCR beta chain was sequenced in a study of blood T cell repertoires in COVID-19. Produced via immunoSEQ multiplex PCR; TCRdb's table is partial and in-frame only. This sample has approximately 100,000 clones; roughly 76% occur once, and the top ten carry more than 9%. V was cut by 4 bases and J by 1 base, with 9 bases left in between. This CDR3 contains 14 residues. Germline V gene data show CDR1 as SNHLY and CDR2 as FYNNEI. This TCR was recovered from a human donor in a cohort sampled during active COVID-19. Sequencing input: peripheral blood. V is TRBV2 and J is TRBJ2-3; perhaps TRBD2 as D (5 bases). In nucleotides, the CDR3 is TGTGCCAGCAGTGTTGGTAGCGGCACAGATACGCAGTATTTT. This translates into CASSVGSGTDTQYF. Full variable domain (rest looked up from reference TRBV2 and TRBJ2-3): EPEVTQTPSHQVTQMGQEVILRCVPISNHLYFYWYRQILGQKVEFLVSFYNNEISEKSEIFDDQFSVERPDGSNFTLKIRSTKLEDSAMYFCASSVGSGTDTQYFGPGTRLTVL.